Shown below are 24 T cell receptor beta chains from a single sample sequenced in a study of blood T cell repertoires in COVID-19 (TCRdb year 2020). The method was the immunoSEQ multiplex PCR assay. Entries here come from immuneACCESS through TCRdb and include only in-frame sequences with V and J called. Some clones fail to appear in such tables; in the studies checked, an unresolved V gene covers under half of the shortfall, and the cause of the remainder is unknown. Here the sample has about 500,000 clones; roughly 87% occur a single time. The ten largest clonotypes hold under 0.75% of the sample. The sequencing sample was made of PBMCs or T cells enriched from blood (not recorded which). These receptors were obtained from a woman between 18 and 29 years old who had recovered from COVID-19.

This clone was seen a single time. This chain uses TRBV10-2 with TRBJ2-7; D unresolved. The V end was cut by 3 bases, the J end by 6 bases, with 9 bases between. Germline values: CDR1 WSHSY, CDR2 SAAADI. CDR3 length equals 12 residues. The CDR3 reads CASSESKLEQYF. Here the CDR3 DNA reads TGCGCCAGCAGTGAATCGAAGCTCGAGCAGTACTTC.

The chain carries TRBV5-4 and TRBJ2-5; 7 bases are a match to TRBD2. Per the germline V gene, CDR1 is SGHNT and CDR2 is YYREEE (reference sequence). This CDR3 comprises 14 residues. Trimming took 4 bases from V and 4 from J; bases not matched to a gene: 7. The CDR3 loop reads CASSPGGGAETQYF. In DNA, the CDR3 is TGTGCCAGCAGCCCGGGGGGAGGGGCAGAGACCCAGTACTTC. Combining the CDR3 with reference TRBV5-4 and TRBJ2-5 gives the whole variable domain ETGVTQSPTHLIKTRGQQVTLRCSSQSGHNTVSWYQQALGQGPQFIFQYYREEENGRGNFPPRFSGLQFPNYSSELNVNALELDDSALYLCASSPGGGAETQYFGPGTRLLVL.

This chain uses TRBV7-9 with TRBJ1-2; tentatively, D is TRBD1 (5 bases). Germline lookup yields CDR1 SEHNR and CDR2 FQNEAQ (reference sequence). The V and J ends lost 1 base and 4 bases respectively, with 16 bases between them. This CDR3 contains 16 residues. CDR3 residues: CASSLGAPGGAYGYTF. The CDR3 DNA is TGTGCCAGCAGCTTAGGAGCCCCAGGAGGGGCCTATGGCTACACCTTC.

J is TRBJ1-5 and V is TRBV6-5; TRBD1 might be the D (5 bases). With 6 bases removed from V and 3 bases from J, the gap between germline ends came to 15 bases. The V gene's germline CDR1 is MNHEY and CDR2 SVGAGI. CDR3 length: 15 residues. The CDR3 spells CASSAVGQANQPQHF. CDR3 bases: TGTGCCAGCAGCGCCGTGGGGCAGGCCAATCAGCCCCAGCATTTT.

The rearrangement uses TRBV2 and TRBJ1-1; a possible D gene is TRBD1 (5 bases). In germline, CDR1 is SNHLY, CDR2 FYNNEI. CDR3 length: 13 residues. Trimming shortened V by 4 bases and J by 1 base, and 7 bases separated the two germline ends. CDR3 DNA: TGTGCCAGCAGTGTGACAGCGAACACTGAAGCTTTCTTT. Protein: CASSVTANTEAFF.

The chain couples TRBV18 to TRBJ2-5, with D unresolved. V shed 3 bases and J shed 5 bases, with 10 bases lying between them. This CDR3 has 13 residues. The germline CDR1 and CDR2 sequences are KGHSH and LQKENI. The CDR3 region has the DNA TGTGCCAGCTCACCGAGTTACGGGGAGACCCAGTACTTC. As protein: CASSPSYGETQYF.

This clone was detected only a few times. This chain joins TRBV14 and TRBJ1-3, with D unclear. This CDR3 has 17 residues. V was clipped by 1 base and J by 1 base, with 14 bases between them. Germline lookup yields CDR1 SGHDN and CDR2 FVKESK. CDR3 in amino acids: CASSQAAGIGSGNTIYF. The CDR3 DNA reads as TGTGCCAGCAGCCAAGCCGCTGGAATCGGGTCTGGAAACACCATATATTTT.

The chain is built from TRBV5-4 and TRBJ1-3, with D uncertain. The germline CDR1 and CDR2 sequences are SGHNT and YYREEE (reference sequence). Deletions cut 2 bases from V and 0 bases from J, with 9 bases between. This CDR3 spans 15 amino acids. This chain's CDR3 is CASSFPGSSGNTIYF. Here the CDR3 DNA reads TGTGCCAGCAGCTTCCCAGGATCCTCTGGAAACACCATATATTTT.

The rearrangement joins TRBV7-3 to TRBJ1-2; weak D call: TRBD1 (6 bases). The V gene lost 7 bases and the J gene lost 0 bases, with 12 bases spanning the gap. The CDR3 length is 14 residues. The germline gives CDR1 SGHTA, CDR2 FQGTGA. As DNA, the CDR3 is TGTGCCAGCAACCCGACAGGACCTAACTATGGCTACACCTTC. Translated, it gives CASNPTGPNYGYTF.

Concerning this clone: Distinct nucleotide sequences in the sample also encode this CDR3. The chain combines TRBV29-1 with TRBJ1-1, with a possible D match to TRBD1 (6 bases). Trimming stripped 4 bases from V and 2 bases from J, with 11 bases between. CDR3 length: 13 residues. Germline CDR1 reads SQVTM; CDR2 reads ANQGSEA. The DNA of the CDR3 is TGCAGCGTTGGATTAGGGGGAAACACTGAAGCTTTCTTT. It yields the protein CSVGLGGNTEAFF.

This clone was seen a few times. Distinct nucleotide sequences in the sample also encode this CDR3. This chain joins TRBV27 and TRBJ1-6; no firm D call. The length of the CDR3 is 12 residues. Germline CDR1 and CDR2: MNHEY and SMNVEV (reference sequence). The V and J ends lost 3 bases and 7 bases respectively, with 4 bases between them. CDR3 region: CASSFRNSPLHF. The CDR3 DNA follows: TGTGCCAGCAGTTTCAGGAATTCACCCCTCCACTTT.

The V call is TRBV7-2, the J call TRBJ1-4; 8 bases match TRBD1. The germline CDR1 and CDR2 sequences are SGHTA and FQGNSA. The CDR3 is 15 amino acids. V lost 4 bases to trimming and J lost 8 bases; unmatched junction nucleotides: 9. The DNA for the CDR3 is TGTGCCAGCAGCTACAGGGACAGGAAAAGGGAAAAACTGTTTTTT. It codes for CASSYRDRKREKLFF.

The rearrangement joins TRBV5-1 to TRBJ1-1; perhaps TRBD1 as D (5 bases). The CDR3 is made up of 15 amino acids. CDR1 is SGHRS and CDR2 is YFSETQ in the germline V gene. With 4 bases removed from V and 6 bases from J, the gap between germline ends came to 19 bases. The CDR3 spells CASSPGAGRMAEAFF. CDR3 sequence (DNA): TGCGCCAGCAGCCCTGGGGCAGGGAGGATGGCTGAAGCTTTCTTT.

The chain carries TRBV10-3 and TRBJ1-1; 7 bases match TRBD1. V shed 6 bases, J shed 3 bases, and the junction held 4 bases outside the gene matches. Germline lookup yields CDR1 ENHRY and CDR2 SYGVKD. This CDR3 contains 13 residues. The CDR3 protein is CAISPGQHTEAFF. The CDR3 nucleotides read TGTGCCATCAGCCCGGGACAGCACACTGAAGCTTTCTTT.

The rearrangement links TRBV19 to TRBJ1-5, with D uncertain. This CDR3 comprises 15 residues. Germline CDR1 is LNHDA and CDR2 is SQIVND (reference sequence). Trimming stripped 6 bases from V and 4 bases from J, with 16 bases between. In DNA form, the CDR3 reads TGTGCCAGTAGGCCAGGTGTGTACAGTAATCAGCCCCAGCATTTT. It specifies CASRPGVYSNQPQHF. The full variable domain, rest sourced from reference TRBV19 and TRBJ1-5, is DGGITQSPKYLFRKEGQNVTLSCEQNLNHDAMYWYRQDPGQGLRLIYYSQIVNDFQKGDIAEGYSVSREKKESFPLTVTSAQKNPTAFYLCASRPGVYSNQPQHFGDGTRLSIL.

V usage is TRBV7-9 and J usage is TRBJ1-6; the D is unclear. In germline, CDR1 is SEHNR, CDR2 FQNEAQ (reference sequence). This CDR3 contains 16 residues. V lost 5 bases to trimming and J lost 0 bases, with 11 bases between them. The DNA for the CDR3 is TGTGCCAGCAGCCTAGGCGTAGTCTCCTATAATTCACCCCTCCACTTT. This codes for CASSLGVVSYNSPLHF.

This clone has only one observation. This chain joins TRBV7-9 and TRBJ2-3; D is possibly TRBD1 (5 bases). This CDR3 is 15 amino acids long. Trimming removed 5 bases from V and 0 bases from J, with 12 bases in between. Germline CDR1 and CDR2: SEHNR and FQNEAQ (reference sequence). CDR3 nucleotide sequence: TGTGCCAGCAGCGAATCCAGGGTTAGCACAGATACGCAGTATTTT. It specifies CASSESRVSTDTQYF.

This clone has just one count. This rearrangement joins TRBV4-1 to TRBJ2-1, with 9 bases matching TRBD2. The ends lost 0 bases at V and 3 bases at J; junction bases unmatched: 6. CDR3 length: 17 residues. CDR1 and CDR2 (germline): MGHRA, YSYEKL. The CDR3 loop reads CASSQDRAGGIYNEQFF. In DNA form, the CDR3 reads TGCGCCAGCAGCCAAGATCGGGCGGGGGGGATCTACAATGAGCAGTTCTTC.

V and J are TRBV30 and TRBJ1-1; D is uncertain. The CDR3 totals 14 residues. Deletions cut 0 bases from V and 3 bases from J, with 11 bases between. The germline CDR1 and CDR2 sequences are GTSNPN and SVGIG (reference sequence). The CDR3 spells CAWSVEQSYTEAFF. In nucleotides, the CDR3 is TGTGCCTGGAGTGTCGAACAGTCTTACACTGAAGCTTTCTTT.

The genes are TRBV10-3 and TRBJ1-2; possible D gene TRBD1, 5 bases. The CDR3 contains 21 residues. Germline V gene sequence: CDR1 ENHRY, CDR2 SYGVKD. The germline V and J ends were trimmed by 8 bases and 3 bases, with 37 bases remaining between them. The CDR3 region has the DNA TGTGCCATCGGTTCCCCCGCTGGGTCGACTGTTAGTTTTAGGGGTGACTATGGCTACACCTTC. Its translation: CAIGSPAGSTVSFRGDYGYTF.

Regarding this clone: The same CDR3 arises from other DNA sequences in this sample as well. The J gene is TRBJ1-1, the V gene TRBV19, with D hard to call. The germline gives CDR1 LNHDA, CDR2 SQIVND (reference sequence). This CDR3 spans 14 amino acids. Trimming took 3 bases from V and 2 from J, leaving 10 bases between them. CDR3 bases: TGTGCCAGTAGTATTAGAGGTTTAAACACTGAAGCTTTCTTT. Translated, it gives CASSIRGLNTEAFF. The entire variable domain, with the rest obtained from reference TRBV19 and TRBJ1-1, is as follows: DGGITQSPKYLFRKEGQNVTLSCEQNLNHDAMYWYRQDPGQGLRLIYYSQIVNDFQKGDIAEGYSVSREKKESFPLTVTSAQKNPTAFYLCASSIRGLNTEAFFGQGTRLTVV.

This clone was seen once. This chain connects TRBV3-1 (or the pseudogene TRBV3-2) to TRBJ1-2, with 8 bases matching TRBD1. After removal of 4 bases from V and 2 bases from J, the junction contained 6 bases not matched to a gene. Germline CDR1 reads LGHDT; CDR2 reads YNNKEL (reference sequence). The CDR3 totals 15 residues. CDR3 loop: CASSRGTGSNYGYTF. The CDR3, as DNA: TGTGCCAGCAGCCGGGGGACAGGCTCGAACTATGGCTACACCTTC.

This chain joins TRBV5-1 and TRBJ2-3, with 10 bases that match TRBD1. The junction had 5 bases not matched to a gene; V was cut back by 4 bases and J by 3 bases. From germline, CDR1 is SGHRS and CDR2 YFSETQ. This CDR3 comprises 15 residues. CDR3 in DNA: TGCGCCAGCAGCCCGACAGGGGGCAGGACAGATACGCAGTATTTT. Translation gives CASSPTGGRTDTQYF.

The V and J genes are TRBV9 and TRBJ1-2, with 9 bases matching TRBD1. CDR1 SGDLS and CDR2 YYNGEE come from the germline V gene. The CDR3 runs 13 residues. The trim removed 3 bases at V and 8 bases at J, leaving 5 bases unmatched. The chain's CDR3 is CASSGWTGEGYTF. The CDR3 DNA reads TGTGCCAGCAGCGGGTGGACAGGGGAGGGCTACACCTTC.